This T cell receptor (beta chain) came from a study of early T cells in non-severe SARS-CoV-2 infection. Study in general: Unsorted whole-blood RNA was sequenced in bulk, leaving chains unpaired. Study-level findings and limits: The matching step, a VDJdb search, favored anti-spike CD8 responses and missed private and CD4 specificities.

This clonotype was observed a few times. The antigen is undetermined. Germline V gives CDR1 SGHTA, CDR2 FQGTGA. V lost 2 bases and J 6 bases, leaving 7 bases between the germline ends. CDR3 size: 13 residues. Each single cDNA molecule received a unique molecular identifier. TCRdb used MiXCR to reprocess the 5' RACE reads, holding one entry per CDR3 protein. The table includes about 22,000 distinct CDR3 sequences, 4% to 5.5% detected once. This sequence originates from an adult who was a healthcare worker with PCR-confirmed SARS-CoV-2 infection or an uninfected control (not recorded which). V usage is TRBV7-3 and J usage is TRBJ2-2; possible D gene TRBD1, 6 bases. The sequenced material came from whole blood. Here the CDR3 reads CASSLQGSGELFF. Here the CDR3 DNA reads TGTGCCAGCAGCTTACAGGGGTCCGGGGAGCTGTTTTTT. Together with reference TRBV7-3 and TRBJ2-2, the CDR3 gives the full variable domain: GAGVSQTPSNKVTEKGKYVELRCDPISGHTALYWYRQSLGQGPEFLIYFQGTGAADDSGLPNDRFFAVRPEGSVSTLKIQRTERGDSAVYLCASSLQGSGELFFGEGSRLTVL.